This paragraph reports one T cell receptor (beta chain). Per the study methods: Reference gene primer amplification gave nucleated cell count estimates. Some clones are missing from TCRdb's copy, which holds only in-frame ones; the method was immunoSEQ multiplex PCR. From that table come the V and J calls and clone size; the DNA was used to work out D and trimming. The table includes about 130,000 clones, about four fifths detected once. The sample is drawn from a study of blood T cell repertoires in COVID-19. Study context: The United States, Italy and Spain were the sources of the acute and convalescent COVID-19 samples. T cells, B-cell-depleted T cells, or PBMCs supplied cDNA or gDNA.

CDR3 length: 13 amino acids. V lost 5 bases to trimming and J lost 4 bases, with 11 bases between them. CDR1 and CDR2 from the germline V gene are MNHEY and SMNVEV (reference sequence). This sequence was found in a man in his forties with active or convalescent COVID-19. The sample was peripheral blood. V usage is TRBV27 and J usage is TRBJ1-2; D unresolved. The CDR3 DNA reads TGTGCCAGCAGTCTTAAAATCGGCTATGGCTACACCTTC. This encodes CASSLKIGYGYTF.